Below, 29 T cell receptor beta chains from the same sample are listed, as sequenced in a study of shared clonotypes between healthy human individuals. Only in-frame clones appear in the TCRdb table, and some are missing; sequencing was by immunoSEQ multiplex PCR. The profile shows 300,000 to 400,000 clones, roughly 70% of them singletons. Input material: memory CD4+ T cells sorted from blood. The subset was: CD45RA-negative fraction. These receptors all stem from a man aged 25 to 40 in good health.

This clone appeared once. The chain recombines TRBV20-1 with TRBJ2-5; D call uncertain. CDR1 is DFQATT and CDR2 is SNEGSKA in the germline V gene (reference sequence). Trimming pared 5 bases from V and 2 bases from J, leaving 6 bases between. The CDR3 runs to 11 residues. The CDR3 sequence: CSALKQETQYF. For the CDR3, the DNA is TGCAGTGCTTTAAAACAAGAGACCCAGTACTTC.

The chain is built from TRBV19 and TRBJ2-1, with TRBD2 matching over 9 bases. Per the germline V gene, CDR1 is LNHDA and CDR2 is SQIVND (reference sequence). The CDR3 loop spans 18 amino acids. Trimming cost V 5 bases and J 2 bases; bases outside gene matches: 13. As DNA, the CDR3 is TGTGCCAGTAGTCCTTCTAGCGGGACGGTGGGGGCCTACAATGAGCAGTTCTTC. Protein: CASSPSSGTVGAYNEQFF.

This clone was observed many times. This sequence joins TRBV13 and TRBJ1-2, with D possibly matching TRBD1 (5 bases). Per germline, CDR1 PRHDT and CDR2 FYEKMQ (reference sequence). CDR3 size: 14 residues. Trimming stripped 5 bases from V and 4 bases from J, with 14 bases between. CDR3 sequence (DNA): TGTGCCAGCAGCAGAACGGGGGGGTCCTATGGCTACACCTTC. Translation gives CASSRTGGSYGYTF. The variable domain in full, completed from reference TRBV13 and TRBJ1-2, reads AAGVIQSPRHLIKEKRETATLKCYPIPRHDTVYWYQQGPGQDPQFLISFYEKMQSDKGSIPDRFSAQQFSDYHSELNMSSLELGDSALYFCASSRTGGSYGYTFGSGTRLTVV.

This chain links TRBV2 with TRBJ2-5, with 9 bases identical to TRBD1. The CDR3 extends over 15 amino acids. V lost 5 bases to trimming and J lost 0 bases; unmatched junction nucleotides: 4. The V gene's germline CDR1 is SNHLY and CDR2 FYNNEI. DNA of the CDR3: TGTGCCAGCAGTTCAGACAGGGGGAACCAAGAGACCCAGTACTTC. It yields the protein CASSSDRGNQETQYF. The entire variable domain, with the rest obtained from reference TRBV2 and TRBJ2-5, is as follows: EPEVTQTPSHQVTQMGQEVILRCVPISNHLYFYWYRQILGQKVEFLVSFYNNEISEKSEIFDDQFSVERPDGSNFTLKIRSTKLEDSAMYFCASSSDRGNQETQYFGPGTRLLVL.

This clone came up once. This may be a read error: a much more frequent sequence differs by one nucleotide. The chain recombines TRBV6-6 with TRBJ2-3; D gene ambiguous. This CDR3 has 13 residues. V gave up 2 bases and J gave up 1 base, with 4 bases separating them. Germline V gene data show CDR1 as MNHNY and CDR2 as SVGAGI (reference sequence). The CDR3 sequence is CASSYQRTDTQYF. The CDR3 coding sequence is TGTGCCAGCAGTTACCAGCGCACAGATACGCAGTATTTT.

The V gene is TRBV18, the J gene TRBJ2-1; 7 nucleotides align to TRBD2. CDR3 length equals 17 residues. Germline trimming cut 0 bases from V and 8 bases from J; bases unmatched to any gene: 13. Germline assignment: CDR1 KGHSH and CDR2 LQKENI. The CDR3 sequence: CASSPPMGGRSFDEQFF. The CDR3 DNA sequence: TGTGCCAGCTCACCACCGATGGGCGGGAGAAGTTTCGATGAGCAGTTCTTC.

The chain has TRBV18 and TRBJ1-2, with D unclear. CDR3 size: 13 residues. Germline V gives CDR1 KGHSH, CDR2 LQKENI. V lost 2 bases, J lost 6 bases, and 10 bases lay in between. CDR3 bases: TGTGCCAGCTCACCAGATCGGCAGCATGGCTACACCTTC. The encoded protein is CASSPDRQHGYTF.

V usage is TRBV9 and J usage is TRBJ2-7; D call uncertain. The CDR3 has 13 residues. V lost 3 bases and J lost 6, with 13 bases in between. Looked up from germline, CDR1 is SGDLS and CDR2 is YYNGEE. The CDR3 here is CASSAPREVEQYF. Here the CDR3 DNA reads TGTGCCAGCAGCGCCCCCCGTGAGGTCGAGCAGTACTTC. Variable domain in full (rest from reference TRBV9 and TRBJ2-7): DSGVTQTPKHLITATGQRVTLRCSPRSGDLSVYWYQQSLDQGLQFLIQYYNGEERAKGNILERFSAQQFPDLHSELNLSSLELGDSALYFCASSAPREVEQYFGPGTRLTVT.

This clone has just a few counts. The chain carries TRBV5-1 and TRBJ2-2, with TRBD2 identical over 7 bases. The CDR3 sequence is 15 residues long. Per the germline V gene, CDR1 is SGHRS and CDR2 is YFSETQ. With V trimmed by 4 bases and J by 10 bases, 13 bases remained unmatched. CDR3 sequence (DNA): TGCGCCAGCAGCCGGGGGAGGGGTGTTACTGAGGAGCTGTTTTTT. It encodes CASSRGRGVTEELFF.

This chain links TRBV11-2 with TRBJ1-2; D is perhaps TRBD1 (6 bases). CDR3 length: 15 amino acids. Trimming removed 3 bases from V and 4 bases from J, with 15 bases in between. Germline loops: CDR1 SGHAT, CDR2 FQNNGV. The CDR3 loop reads CASSFGPEGGYGYTF. CDR3 coding DNA: TGTGCCAGCAGCTTTGGGCCGGAGGGGGGCTATGGCTACACCTTC.

The CDR3 DNA follows: TGTGCCTGGAGTGCACACTGGGACAGAAACTATGGCTACACCTTC. It codes for CAWSAHWDRNYGYTF. The rearrangement joins TRBV30 to TRBJ1-2; 7 bases line up with TRBD1. J gave up 2 bases and V 1 base, and 7 bases lay outside the gene matches. This CDR3 has 15 residues. The germline V gene encodes CDR1 GTSNPN and CDR2 SVGIG (reference sequence).

In its sample, this clone was seen once. The CDR3 is CASVGGAYGYTF. The CDR3 bases are TGTGCCAGCGTGGGAGGGGCCTATGGCTACACCTTC. The chain employs TRBV6-5 and TRBJ1-2; TRBD1 is a possible D gene (5 bases). CDR3 size: 12 residues. Trimming cost V 8 bases and J 4 bases, with 11 bases left between them. Germline V gene data show CDR1 as MNHEY and CDR2 as SVGAGI.

The J gene is TRBJ2-5, the V gene TRBV10-3; 15 positions match TRBD2. The CDR3 runs to 16 residues. CDR1 is ENHRY, CDR2 SYGVKD, per germline. The trim removed 3 bases at V and 5 bases at J, leaving 4 bases unmatched. CDR3 coding DNA: TGTGCCATCAGTGAACCCGGACTAGCGGGAGGGGAGACCCAGTACTTC. Amino acids: CAISEPGLAGGETQYF.

This clone has more than one count but fewer than ten. This chain links TRBV11-3 with TRBJ2-1; D is tentatively TRBD1 or TRBD2 (5 bases each). The CDR3 contains 14 residues. The V end lost 8 bases, the J end lost 8 bases, and 19 bases lay between the germline ends. CDR1 and CDR2 (germline): SGHNT, YENEEA. CDR3 sequence (DNA): TGTGCCAGCTCTAGGGGTAGGGAGATCGATGAGCAGTTCTTC. Translation gives CASSRGREIDEQFF.

V is TRBV4-1 and J is TRBJ1-5; TRBD1 agrees at 10 bases. Germline V lookup: CDR1 MGHRA, CDR2 YSYEKL. The CDR3 length is 17 residues. J gave up 6 bases and V 1 base, and 9 bases lay outside the gene matches. The CDR3 sequence is CASSQGVVGQGFQPQHF. The CDR3 DNA reads as TGCGCCAGCAGCCAAGGAGTCGTGGGACAGGGGTTTCAGCCCCAGCATTTT.

The chain is built from TRBV5-6 and TRBJ2-5; 8 bases agree with TRBD2. Germline CDR1 SGHDT, CDR2 YYEEEE. Unmatched junction bases numbered 7, after V lost 5 bases and J lost 4 bases. This CDR3 comprises 14 residues. CDR3 protein: CASSLPTSGETQYF. CDR3 DNA: TGTGCCAGCAGTCTCCCCACTAGCGGAGAGACCCAGTACTTC.

Only a few counts were recorded for this clone. The J gene is TRBJ2-7, the V gene TRBV7-9; the match to TRBD1 covers 11 bases. The V and J ends lost 5 bases and 6 bases, in that order; junction bases with no gene match: 9. The CDR3 runs to 15 residues. Germline-derived CDR1 and CDR2 are SEHNR and FQNEAQ (reference sequence). The DNA of the CDR3 is TGTGCCAGCAGCGTCGGACAGGGGGCCGCCGGCGAGCAGTACTTC. Translating gives CASSVGQGAAGEQYF.

The chain uses TRBV27 and TRBJ1-3; D is ambiguous. The germline CDR1 and CDR2 sequences are MNHEY and SMNVEV (reference sequence). The CDR3 contains 15 residues. Trimming shortened V by 0 bases and J by 3 bases, and 9 bases separated the two germline ends. CDR3 amino acids: CASSLSGQVGNTIYF. CDR3 bases: TGTGCCAGCAGTTTATCCGGTCAGGTTGGAAACACCATATATTTT.

The rearrangement uses TRBV18 and TRBJ2-7; D is ambiguous. The V and J ends lost 4 bases and 6 bases respectively, with 13 bases between them. The CDR3 runs to 13 residues. Germline V gives CDR1 KGHSH, CDR2 LQKENI. CDR3 coding DNA: TGTGCCAGCTCACTGGGCGCCCAGGCCGAGCAGTACTTC. It is translated as CASSLGAQAEQYF. The full variable domain, with the rest looked up from reference TRBV18 and TRBJ2-7, is NAGVMQNPRHLVRRRGQEARLRCSPMKGHSHVYWYRQLPEEGLKFMVYLQKENIIDESGMPKERFSAEFPKEGPSILRIQQVVRGDSAAYFCASSLGAQAEQYFGPGTRLTVT.

At least ten counts were recorded for this clone. The rearrangement joins TRBV10-1 to TRBJ2-5; 7 nucleotides line up with TRBD1. The germline gives CDR1 WNHNN, CDR2 SYGVQD (reference sequence). The length of the CDR3 is 13 residues. J was trimmed by 3 bases and V by 5 bases; bases with no gene match: 3. The CDR3 loop is CASSRDREETQYF. CDR3 coding DNA: TGCGCCAGCAGTCGGGACAGAGAAGAGACCCAGTACTTC.

The rearrangement uses TRBV15 and TRBJ2-1; 8 bases fit TRBD1. J was trimmed by 3 bases and V by 8 bases; bases with no gene match: 6. The CDR3 is 14 amino acids. CDR1 is LNHNV, CDR2 YYDKDF, per germline (reference sequence). This CDR3 reads CATLGTGGYNEQFF. The CDR3 nucleotides read TGTGCCACCCTTGGCACAGGGGGCTACAATGAGCAGTTCTTC.

This clone was detected only a few times. Other DNA sequences from this sample encode an identical CDR3 as well. This chain connects TRBV14 to TRBJ2-7; TRBD2 is a possible D gene (5 bases). Per germline, CDR1 SGHDN and CDR2 FVKESK. The CDR3 runs to 17 residues. Trimming took off 0 bases at V and 3 bases at J, with 18 bases between the two ends. CDR3 protein: CASSQDLSPGYSYEQYF. CDR3 sequence (DNA): TGTGCCAGCAGCCAAGATCTTTCCCCGGGATATAGCTACGAGCAGTACTTC. Drawing the rest from reference TRBV14 and TRBJ2-7, the complete variable domain is EAGVTQFPSHSVIEKGQTVTLRCDPISGHDNLYWYRRVMGKEIKFLLHFVKESKQDESGMPNNRFLAERTGGTYSTLKVQPAELEDSGVYFCASSQDLSPGYSYEQYFGPGTRLTVT.

The CDR3 nucleotides read TGCGCCAGCAGCCAAGATCGGGGAGGGGGAAAGACCCAGTACTTC. This gives the protein CASSQDRGGGKTQYF. The rearrangement joins TRBV4-3 to TRBJ2-5; D possibly corresponds to TRBD2 (7 bases). V was cut by 0 bases and J by 6 bases, with 14 bases left in between. The V gene's germline CDR1 is LGHNA and CDR2 YSLEER. The CDR3 is made up of 15 amino acids.

V and J are TRBV29-1 and TRBJ1-1; no firm D call. CDR3 length: 11 amino acids. Germline V gene lookup returns CDR1 SQVTM and CDR2 ANQGSEA. Trimming stripped 4 bases from V and 3 bases from J, with 6 bases between. CDR3 loop: CSVGMDTEAFF. The CDR3 DNA follows: TGCAGCGTTGGGATGGACACTGAAGCTTTCTTT.

The chain couples TRBV7-9 to TRBJ1-3; D call uncertain. Germline V gene data show CDR1 as SEHNR and CDR2 as FQNEAQ (reference sequence). The CDR3 spans 14 residues. The ends were cut back, 7 bases at V and 2 bases at J, with 12 bases in the middle. The CDR3 nucleotides are TGTGCCAGCATCTTGGGGAACACTGGAAACACCATATATTTT. This encodes CASILGNTGNTIYF. Supplemented by reference TRBV7-9 and TRBJ1-3, the full variable domain reads DTGVSQNPRHKITKRGQNVTFRCDPISEHNRLYWYRQTLGQGPEFLTYFQNEAQLEKSRLLSDRFSAERPKGSFSTLEIQRTEQGDSAMYLCASILGNTGNTIYFGEGSWLTVV.

The chain is built from TRBV20-1 and TRBJ1-3; no clear D. V was clipped by 5 bases and J by 5 bases, with 7 bases between them. This CDR3 comprises 11 residues. CDR1 and CDR2 from the germline V gene are DFQATT and SNEGSKA (reference sequence). CDR3 in amino acids: CSAASRNTIYF. The CDR3 coding sequence is TGCAGTGCTGCGAGCAGAAACACCATATATTTT.

This chain uses TRBV2 with TRBJ1-2, with D unclear. This CDR3 has 14 residues. Trimming left V 7 bases short and J 3 bases short, with 15 bases between. CDR1 and CDR2 (germline): SNHLY, FYNNEI. The CDR3 loop is CASTLSQRDYGYTF. The CDR3 DNA sequence: TGTGCCAGCACACTCAGCCAAAGAGACTATGGCTACACCTTC.

V usage is TRBV27 and J usage is TRBJ1-1, with a tentative D call TRBD1 (5 bases). CDR1 is MNHEY and CDR2 is SMNVEV in the germline V gene (reference sequence). There are 14 residues in the CDR3. V gave up 5 bases and J gave up 4 bases, with 14 bases separating them. The CDR3 nucleotides are TGTGCCAGCAGTACTTGGGGGGTTCGCACTGAAGCTTTCTTT. Translated: CASSTWGVRTEAFF.

The chain uses TRBV27 and TRBJ2-2; D is uncertain. There are 12 residues in the CDR3. Germline V gene lookup returns CDR1 MNHEY and CDR2 SMNVEV (reference sequence). The ends were cut back, 3 bases at V and 6 bases at J, with 5 bases in the middle. The CDR3 loop reads CASSFNPGELFF. The CDR3 DNA follows: TGTGCCAGCAGTTTTAACCCCGGGGAGCTGTTTTTT.